The source of this TCR beta chain is a study of cytomegalovirus exposure and HLA in healthy donors. As for the study in general: Earlier, 110 million or so unique TCR beta sequences were recovered from around 190 million T cells by an analysis.

CDR3 size: 10 residues. CDR1 is SQVTM, CDR2 ANQGSEA, per germline. With 4 bases clipped from V and 9 bases from J, the junction kept 2 bases outside the gene matches. Amplification used 60 Vbeta primers and 13 Jbeta primers. TCRdb's table, derived via immunoSEQ multiplex PCR, lists solely in-frame clones and lacks some. Of under 200,000 clones listed, about 75% are singletons. The receptor was isolated from a woman in her thirties or forties in good health and CMV-seropositive. Sequenced: PBMCs. This rearrangement joins TRBV29-1 to TRBJ1-1, with 7 bases that match TRBD1. Here the CDR3 DNA reads TGCAGCGTTGGGACAGGCCAAGCTTTCTTT. Encoded protein: CSVGTGQAFF.